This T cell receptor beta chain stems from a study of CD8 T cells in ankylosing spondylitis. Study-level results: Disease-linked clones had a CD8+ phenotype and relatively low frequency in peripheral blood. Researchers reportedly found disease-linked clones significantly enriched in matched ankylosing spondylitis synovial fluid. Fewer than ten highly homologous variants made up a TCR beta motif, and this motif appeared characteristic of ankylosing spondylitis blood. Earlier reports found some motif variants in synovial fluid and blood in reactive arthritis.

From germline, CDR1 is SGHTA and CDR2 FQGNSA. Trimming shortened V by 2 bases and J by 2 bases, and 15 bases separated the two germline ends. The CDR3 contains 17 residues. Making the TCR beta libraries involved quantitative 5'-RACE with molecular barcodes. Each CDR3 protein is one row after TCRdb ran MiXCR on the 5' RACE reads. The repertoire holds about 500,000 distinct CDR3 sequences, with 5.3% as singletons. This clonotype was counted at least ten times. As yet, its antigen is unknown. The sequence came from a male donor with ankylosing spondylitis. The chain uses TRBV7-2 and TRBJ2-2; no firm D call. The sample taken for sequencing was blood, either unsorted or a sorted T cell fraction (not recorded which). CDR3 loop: CASSLPLWVENTGELFF. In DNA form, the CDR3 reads TGTGCCAGCAGCTTACCCCTCTGGGTTGAAAACACCGGGGAGCTGTTTTTT.